Below are 15 T cell receptor beta chains sequenced from a single sample in a study of tumor-infiltrating lymphocytes in primary liver carcinoma. Starting material of 500 to 600 ng total RNA yielded TCR beta cDNA via a constant-region primer. Three rounds of nested multiplex PCR with slightly modified ARM-PCR produced TCR beta libraries. TRBV1-TRBV30 forward primers paired with a C-beta reverse primer were used in the first two PCR rounds, which ran approximately 10 cycles each. A single record per CDR3 protein comes from TCRdb applying MiXCR to the multiplex PCR reads. The sample contains some 320,000 distinct CDR3 sequences, around three fifths of which appear only once. For blood RNA, unsorted whole blood served as the source, and germline DNA was extracted too. The sample comprised peripheral blood. The receptors were sampled from a man aged 40-55 years with primary liver carcinoma and hepatitis B virus infection.

Remarks on this clonotype: An end of the junction differs from the germline gene, which may be a read error. The rearrangement joins TRBV11-1 to TRBJ2-7; 7 bases map to TRBD1. The CDR3 spans 13 residues. Germline CDR1 is SGHAT and CDR2 is FQDESV (reference sequence). CDR3 DNA: TGTGCCAGCAGCGCATGGACAGGAGACGAGCAGCGCTTC. This codes for CASSAWTGDEQRF. Filled out from reference TRBV11-1 and TRBJ2-7, the complete variable domain reads EAEVAQSPRYKITEKSQAVAFWCDPISGHATLYWYRQILGQGPELLVQFQDESVVDDSQLPKDRFSAERLKGVDSTLKIQPAELGDSAMYLCASSAWTGDEQRFGPGTRLTVT.

To note about this clonotype: A much larger clonotype is one base distant, so this may be a read error. The rearrangement links TRBV10-3 to TRBJ1-1; TRBD1 is a possible D gene (6 bases). Germline V gene data show CDR1 as ENHRY and CDR2 as SYGVKD. This CDR3 has 17 residues. The DNA for the CDR3 is TGTGCCATCAGTGATTCGGCTACCCAGGGGATGAACACTGAAGCTTCCTTT. Translating gives CAISDSATQGMNTEASF.

Concerning this clonotype: At one boundary the junction diverges from the germline segment, which might be a read error. The chain joins TRBV4-3 to TRBJ1-6; weak D call: TRBD1 (6 bases). The CDR3 covers 15 residues. Germline V lookup: CDR1 LGHNA, CDR2 YSLEER. The CDR3 region is CASSQDSSYNSLLHF. As DNA, the CDR3 is TGCGCCAGCAGCCAGGACAGCTCATATAATTCACTCCTCCACTTT.

In this sample, this clonotype turned up many times. The chain has TRBV6-1 and TRBJ2-5; D call uncertain. V was clipped by 10 bases and J by 2 bases, with 17 bases between them. CDR1 and CDR2 from the germline V gene are MNHNS and SASEGT. The CDR3 has 14 amino acids. The CDR3: CATADRRAQETQYF. The CDR3 nucleotides are TGTGCCACCGCGGACCGGAGAGCACAAGAGACCCAGTACTTC.

CDR3 residues: CASRTSGSGEQYF. The CDR3 nucleotides are TGCGCCAGCAGGACTAGCGGGAGTGGCGAGCAGTACTTC. V gene TRBV10-2 combines with J gene TRBJ2-7; 12 bases match TRBD2. From germline, CDR1 is WSHSY and CDR2 SAAADI. This CDR3 is 13 amino acids long. V trimming: 6 bases; J trimming: 6 bases; junction bases outside the gene matches: 3.

Ten or more counts support this clonotype. The CDR3 bases are TGTGCCAGCAGTTTCTCGGGGGGCCGGGGCTACACCTTC. Translation: CASSFSGGRGYTF. The rearrangement links TRBV12-3 or TRBV12-4 to TRBJ1-2, with TRBD1 as a possible D gene (6 bases). There are 13 residues in the CDR3. V gave up 3 bases and J gave up 8 bases, with 13 bases separating them.

This clonotype appeared a few times. A junction boundary mismatches the germline segment, possibly from a read error. This sequence joins TRBV11-2 and TRBJ1-2, with D unclear. Germline assignment: CDR1 SGHAT and CDR2 FQNNGV. The CDR3 covers 11 residues. CDR3 in amino acids: CASSLGGDYIF. Written as DNA, the CDR3 is TGTGCCAGCAGCTTAGGAGGAGACTACATCTTC.

There are many counts of this clonotype. The chain employs TRBV6-6 and TRBJ1-2; D remains unclear. Germline loops: CDR1 MNHNY, CDR2 SVGAGI (reference sequence). The CDR3 is 12 residues long. Trimming stripped 5 bases from V and 4 bases from J, with 8 bases between. CDR3 amino acids: CASSPTTYGYTF. The CDR3 DNA reads TGTGCCAGCAGTCCCACTACCTATGGCTACACCTTC.

Points on this clonotype: Given a much more abundant clone one base away, this may be a read error. Here the CDR3 reads CASSRDREGLQYF. The CDR3 nucleotides read TGCGCCAGCAGCCGAGATCGGGAGGGCTTACAGTACTTC. The rearrangement uses TRBV4-1 and TRBJ2-7, with TRBD2 matching over 8 bases. V lost 4 bases, J lost 10 bases, and 9 bases stayed unmatched. The CDR3 extends over 13 amino acids. The V gene's germline CDR1 is MGHRA and CDR2 YSYEKL.

The chain couples TRBV5-1 to TRBJ2-3; a weak D match, TRBD2 (5 bases). The CDR3 runs to 13 residues. V was clipped by 10 bases and J by 6 bases, with 18 bases between them. Per the germline V gene, CDR1 is SGHRS and CDR2 is YFSETQ. The CDR3 region is CASRERPADTQYF. The CDR3 coding sequence is TGCGCCTCGAGGGAGCGCCCGGCGGATACGCAGTATTTT.

In its sample, this clonotype was seen many times. This chain connects TRBV4-1 to TRBJ2-7; the match to TRBD1 covers 7 bases. This CDR3 comprises 16 residues. CDR1 and CDR2 (germline): MGHRA, YSYEKL. Germline trimming cut 3 bases from V and 4 bases from J; bases unmatched to any gene: 12. CDR3 residues: CASSQNSGQPYYEQYF. CDR3 sequence (DNA): TGCGCCAGCAGCCAGAACTCGGGACAGCCATATTACGAGCAGTACTTC.

The chain combines TRBV10-3 with TRBJ2-1, with a possible D match to TRBD2 (5 bases). The CDR3 length is 12 residues. Germline assignment: CDR1 ENHRY and CDR2 SYGVKD. Trimming pared 4 bases from V and 8 bases from J, leaving 9 bases between. The CDR3 spells CAISGASHEQFF. The CDR3, as DNA: TGTGCCATCAGTGGAGCTAGCCATGAGCAGTTCTTC.

Comment on this clonotype: A much larger clone differs by one base, so this may be a read error. The rearrangement uses TRBV11-2 and TRBJ2-3; TRBD2 is a possible D gene (6 bases). Germline assignment: CDR1 SGHAT and CDR2 FQNNGV. There are 14 residues in the CDR3. CDR3 loop: CASSLEVAADTQFF. The CDR3 DNA is TGTGCCAGCAGCTTAGAGGTAGCGGCAGATACGCAGTTTTTT.

The V and J genes are TRBV11-2 and TRBJ2-7; TRBD2 matches at 15 bases. This CDR3 is 16 amino acids long. J was trimmed by 7 bases and V by 5 bases; bases with no gene match: 9. Germline-derived CDR1 and CDR2 are SGHAT and FQNNGV. This CDR3 reads CASSIGLAGGPGEQYF. Here the CDR3 DNA reads TGTGCCAGCAGCATTGGACTAGCGGGAGGGCCGGGTGAGCAGTACTTC.

This clonotype was detected only a few times. The chain links TRBV5-1 to TRBJ1-5; D may be TRBD1 (5 bases). The V end was cut by 2 bases, the J end by 6 bases, with 15 bases between. The CDR3 is 15 amino acids. The germline V gene encodes CDR1 SGHRS and CDR2 YFSETQ. The CDR3 coding sequence is TGCGCCAGCAGCTTAGACGGGACTACGGGTCAGCCCCAGCATTTT. It specifies CASSLDGTTGQPQHF. Full variable domain (rest looked up from reference TRBV5-1 and TRBJ1-5): KAGVTQTPRYLIKTRGQQVTLSCSPISGHRSVSWYQQTPGQGLQFLFEYFSETQRNKGNFPGRFSGRQFSNSRSEMNVSTLELGDSALYLCASSLDGTTGQPQHFGDGTRLSIL.